The clone carrying this T cell receptor (beta chain) was seen more than once but under ten times. This specimen comes from a study of blood T cell repertoires in COVID-19. Study details: The United States, Italy and Spain supplied acute and convalescent COVID-19 samples. From T cells, B-cell-depleted T cells, or PBMCs came the material, which was cDNA or gDNA.

Seattle patient enrollment occurred during active infection, with longitudinal follow-up thereafter. V was pared by 2 bases and J by 8 bases, with 19 bases between. The CDR3 is 16 amino acids. Germline-derived CDR1 and CDR2 are SGHAT and FQNNGV. Authors' analysis steps: Reference gene primer amplification yielded estimated nucleated cell counts. TCRdb keeps only in-frame clones here, not all; method: immunoSEQ multiplex PCR. The DNA was the basis for D and trimming; V, J and clone size are from that table. The repertoire holds some 68,000 clones, 70% to 90% seen once, with roughly 3.1% in the top ten.

This sequence was found in a woman between 45 and 60 years old with COVID-19, enrolled during active disease. Sequenced: peripheral blood. The genes are TRBV11-2 and TRBJ2-1; D possibly corresponds to TRBD1 (5 bases). DNA for the CDR3: TGTGCCAGCAGCTTACTAAGGGGCAGGACCGCCCATGAGCAGTTCTTC. Protein: CASSLLRGRTAHEQFF.